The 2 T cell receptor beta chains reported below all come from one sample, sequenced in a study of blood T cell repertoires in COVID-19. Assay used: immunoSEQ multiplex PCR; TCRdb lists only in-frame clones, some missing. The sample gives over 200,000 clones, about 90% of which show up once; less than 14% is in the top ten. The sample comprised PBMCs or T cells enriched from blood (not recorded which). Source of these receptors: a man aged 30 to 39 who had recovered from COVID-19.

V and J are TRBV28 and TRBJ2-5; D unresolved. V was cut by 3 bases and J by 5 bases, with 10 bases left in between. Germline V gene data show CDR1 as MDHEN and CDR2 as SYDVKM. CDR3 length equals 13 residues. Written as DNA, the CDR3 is TGTGCCAGCAGTTTTTCCGGGTGGGAGACCCAGTACTTC. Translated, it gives CASSFSGWETQYF. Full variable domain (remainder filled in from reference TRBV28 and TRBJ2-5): DVKVTQSSRYLVKRTGEKVFLECVQDMDHENMFWYRQDPGLGLRLIYFSYDVKMKEKGDIPEGYSVSREKKERFSLILESASTNQTSMYLCASSFSGWETQYFGPGTRLLVL.

In DNA form, the CDR3 reads TGTGCCAGTAGTAGCGACAGGGCTTCCGGGGAGCTGTTTTTT. Translating gives CASSSDRASGELFF. The chain joins TRBV19 to TRBJ2-2; 7 nucleotides agree with TRBD1. The length of the CDR3 is 14 residues. CDR1 and CDR2 from the germline V gene are LNHDA and SQIVND (reference sequence). With 4 bases clipped from V and 6 bases from J, the junction kept 5 bases outside the gene matches.